Detailed here is one T cell receptor (beta chain). The antigen is not known. The entry originates in a study of cytomegalovirus exposure and HLA in healthy donors. General study results and limits: Most TCR beta V segments were productive about 87% or about 30% of the time in an earlier analysis.

The PCR was carried out with 60 Vbeta primers and 13 Jbeta primers. Repertoires were generated with immunoSEQ multiplex PCR, while TCRdb's copy carries only in-frame clones and drops some. The table shows 130,000 to 150,000 clones, with 82% occurring only once. The specimen was PBMCs. The TCR comes from a woman aged 60-70 years in good health and CMV-seropositive.

DNA for the CDR3: TGCAGCGGCCTCAGGGGAATTGAGCAGTTCTTC. It is translated as CSGLRGIEQFF. This chain joins TRBV29-1 and TRBJ2-1, with D possibly being TRBD1 (6 bases). The CDR3 is 11 residues long. CDR1 and CDR2 (germline): SQVTM, ANQGSEA. Trimming removed 7 bases from V and 9 bases from J, with 13 bases in between.